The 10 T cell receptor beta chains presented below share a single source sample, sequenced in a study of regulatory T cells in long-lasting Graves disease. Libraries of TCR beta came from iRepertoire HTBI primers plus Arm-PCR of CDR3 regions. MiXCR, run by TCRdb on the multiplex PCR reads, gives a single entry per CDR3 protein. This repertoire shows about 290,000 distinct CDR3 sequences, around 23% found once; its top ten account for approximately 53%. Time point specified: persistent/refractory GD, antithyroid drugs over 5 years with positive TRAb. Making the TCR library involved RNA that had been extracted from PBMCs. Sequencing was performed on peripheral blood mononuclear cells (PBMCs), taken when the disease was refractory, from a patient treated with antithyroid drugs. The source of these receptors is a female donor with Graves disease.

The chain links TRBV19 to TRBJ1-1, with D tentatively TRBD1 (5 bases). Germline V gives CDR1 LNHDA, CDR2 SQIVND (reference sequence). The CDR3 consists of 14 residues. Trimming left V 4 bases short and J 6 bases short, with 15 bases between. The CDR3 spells CASSTYRLASEAFF. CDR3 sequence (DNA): TGTGCCAGTAGTACGTACAGGTTGGCGTCTGAAGCTTTCTTT.

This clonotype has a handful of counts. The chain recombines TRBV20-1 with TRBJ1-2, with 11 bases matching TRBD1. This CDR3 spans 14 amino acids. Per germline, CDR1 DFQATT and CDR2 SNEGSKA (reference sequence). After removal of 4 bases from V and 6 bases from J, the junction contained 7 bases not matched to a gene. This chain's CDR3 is CSATGQGAKDGYTF. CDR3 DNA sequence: TGCAGTGCTACCGGACAGGGGGCTAAGGATGGCTACACCTTC.

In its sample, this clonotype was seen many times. This chain's CDR3 is CASGMDNQPQHF. For the CDR3, the DNA is TGTGCCAGCGGTATGGACAATCAGCCCCAGCATTTT. The chain recombines TRBV7-9 with TRBJ1-5; unclear D gene. CDR1 is SEHNR, CDR2 FQNEAQ, per germline (reference sequence). This CDR3 is 12 amino acids long. V lost 8 bases and J 3 bases, leaving 8 bases between the germline ends.

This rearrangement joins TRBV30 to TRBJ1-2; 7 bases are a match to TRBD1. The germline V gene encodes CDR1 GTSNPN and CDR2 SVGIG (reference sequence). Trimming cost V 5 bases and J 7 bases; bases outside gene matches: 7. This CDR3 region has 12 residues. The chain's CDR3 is CAWATGMGGYTF. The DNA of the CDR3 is TGTGCCTGGGCGACAGGGATGGGTGGCTACACCTTC.

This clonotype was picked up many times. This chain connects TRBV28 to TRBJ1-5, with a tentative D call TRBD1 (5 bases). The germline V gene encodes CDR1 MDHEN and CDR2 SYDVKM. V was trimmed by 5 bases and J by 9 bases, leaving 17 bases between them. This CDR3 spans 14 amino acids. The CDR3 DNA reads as TGTGCCAGCAGTCCGCCGGGGCCGGGGTCGCCCCAGCATTTT. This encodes CASSPPGPGSPQHF.

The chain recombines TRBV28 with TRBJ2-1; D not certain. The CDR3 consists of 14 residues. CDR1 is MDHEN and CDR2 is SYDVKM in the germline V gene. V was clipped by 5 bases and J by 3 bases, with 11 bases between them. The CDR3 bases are TGTGCCAGCAGTATGCCCGACTTCTACAATGAGCAGTTCTTC. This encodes CASSMPDFYNEQFF.

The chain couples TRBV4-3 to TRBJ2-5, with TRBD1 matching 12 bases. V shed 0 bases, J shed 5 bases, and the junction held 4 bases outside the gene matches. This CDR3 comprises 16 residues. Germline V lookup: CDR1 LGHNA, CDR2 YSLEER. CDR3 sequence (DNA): TGCGCCAGCAGCCAAGAAGGGACAGGGGGCTACGAGACCCAGTACTTC. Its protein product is CASSQEGTGGYETQYF.

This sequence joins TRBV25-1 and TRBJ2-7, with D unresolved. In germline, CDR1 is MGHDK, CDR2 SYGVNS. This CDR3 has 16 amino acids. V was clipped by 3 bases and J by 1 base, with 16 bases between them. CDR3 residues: CASSELQVMGSYEQYF. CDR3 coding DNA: TGTGCCAGCAGTGAGCTCCAGGTGATGGGGTCCTACGAGCAGTACTTC.

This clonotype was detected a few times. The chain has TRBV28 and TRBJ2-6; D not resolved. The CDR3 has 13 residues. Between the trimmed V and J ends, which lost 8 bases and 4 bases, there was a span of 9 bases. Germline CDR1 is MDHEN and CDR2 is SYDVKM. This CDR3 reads CASSQDGANVLTF. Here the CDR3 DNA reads TGTGCCAGCTCCCAGGACGGGGCCAACGTCCTGACTTTC.

The chain's CDR3 is CASSYSGRWETQYF. The CDR3 nucleotides read TGTGCCAGCAGTTACTCAGGGAGGTGGGAGACCCAGTACTTC. This chain uses TRBV6-5 with TRBJ2-5; possibly TRBD2 for D (6 bases). Germline V gene data show CDR1 as MNHEY and CDR2 as SVGAGI. V gave up 0 bases and J gave up 5 bases, with 10 bases separating them. The CDR3 totals 14 residues.